This paragraph covers one TCR beta chain sequence. What antigen it recognizes has not been identified. No base quality information exists; no much larger clone differs at one position. V is pared back by 4 bases and J by 0 bases, with 11 bases lying between the germline termini. CDR1 SGHRS and CDR2 YFSETQ are derived from the germline V gene. Spanning cysteine to phenylalanine, the CDR3 consists of 15 amino acids. The sequence is cut down to CDR3 DNA, 45 bases in frame from base 1. This specimen comes from a study of blood T cells in healthy people across ages (dated by TCRdb to the mid-2010s). Some background on the complete study: In model experiments, roughly one uniquely barcoded TCR beta cDNA molecule per two T cells was captured by template switching. Age-related changes in TCR beta repertoire diversity were measured in the study by deep sequencing normalized with unique cDNA molecular identifiers. Donors were grouped into four age groups: young (average approximately 16 years), middle-aged (under 40), aged (around 60) and long-lived (over 80). Two additional independent replicas of 1 million unique cDNA reads from the same blood draw were analyzed for two donors (one aged 18 to 30 and one aged 80 or older). What the research found in general, with its limitations: Conclusive comparison of naive and antigen-experienced compartments was prevented by the profiling of bulk unsorted PBMCs. The percentage of naive T cells measured by flow cytometry correlated strongly with observed TCR beta diversity. Observed TCR beta diversity per million T cells fell roughly linearly with age, and a significant reduction was already apparent by age around 36. Because donor CMV infection status was unknown, age-related changes in expanded clonotypes were potentially confounded. Estimates of total diversity from one million sequenced T cells were regarded as lower bounds and underestimates. Compared with the aged group, more naive CD4+ T cells, fewer expanded clones and increased TCR diversity were shown by the long-lived group, suggesting age selection.

The donors were 40 or so Caucasian individuals from Russia, aged roughly 6 to 90 years, who were systemically healthy. Each donor gave 8 to 10 milliliters of peripheral blood, drawn into EDTA-treated Vacutainer tubes. Ficoll-Paque density-gradient centrifugation was used to isolate PBMCs, with at least 6.5 million per sample. Total RNA was extracted from PBMCs with Trizol reagent, with at least 6 micrograms obtained per sample. The percentages of naive CD45RAhigh/CD27high T cells were determined by flow cytometry on a PBMC aliquot from every donor. The protocol used for the library was 5' RACE. TCRdb shows the sequencer as Illumina HiSeq 2500. A second PCR of roughly 7 to 11 cycles was performed with a sample-barcoded 5' primer and a J-beta primer mix. A template-switch 5' adaptor carrying 12 random nucleotides introduced a unique molecular identifier onto each TCR beta cDNA molecule. At least 3 million CDR3-containing paired-end reads were obtained from each sample. All of the RNA was converted into first-strand cDNA using the Mint cDNA synthesis kit, with a TRBC-specific oligonucleotide serving as the primer. Following uracil-DNA glycosylase treatment, all cDNA underwent a first 18-cycle PCR with the universal primers M1SS and BC2_uni_R. The source study handled its data this way. Each sample was normalized by randomly selecting 1 million high-quality reads, each carrying a distinct molecular identifier. Reads with shared molecular identifiers were discarded instead of being binned into consensus sequences. MiTCR, set to a Q25 quality threshold and the strictest error-elimination algorithm, was used for CDR3 identification, clonotype clustering and error correction. A nonparametric unseen species model with Euler transformation was used to estimate lower-bound total TCR beta diversity. TCRdb took the public reads, trimmed them with fastp at Q25, ran MiXCR for clone calling and kept in-frame beta chains. Rows with a matching CDR3 protein are joined into one entry that keeps the most common DNA and genes. TCRdb's processing, not the authors', yielded these V and J calls. The sample table records about 840,000 distinct CDR3 sequences; almost 30% of these occur just once. The ten largest clones take up approximately 10% of the sample.

These data were also filed under a second study, of T cells of mothers and their children. As described in the second report: Donors were nine systemically healthy Caucasian individuals: three mothers and their six children. cDNA synthesis used all of the extracted RNA, with around 1.6 ug of RNA in each 15 ul reaction. In the second PCR, sample barcodes and 2-4 random nucleotides were introduced via the M1S primer. Each mother yielded over 8 million TCR beta CDR3 reads and each child 3 million to 3.5 million reads. Thymic selection similarly shapes TCR recombination output in related and unrelated pairs, with minor effect from inherited differences. Related mother-child pairs always showed normalized repertoire overlap that was slightly higher than in unrelated mother-child pairs, though the difference was never significant. No persistent microchimeric T cell clones were detected, at a sensitivity of roughly 93 clones per million clonotypes. Deep NGS was used in the study to compare the TCR beta repertoires of mothers and children and to look for features that separate related mother-child pairs from unrelated individuals. The mean age was about 38 +/- 4 years for the mothers and approximately 11 +/- 4 years for the children. Libraries were sequenced on Illumina HiSeq 2000 with 100+100 nt paired-end reads after adapter ligation with NEBNext reagents. To avoid cross-contamination, the mother libraries and the child libraries were prepared a month apart and sequenced in separate runs. For each donor, between roughly 500,000 and 2,200,000 distinct TCR beta clonotypes were identified. Naive TCR beta clonotypes were estimated from low-frequency clonotypes matched to each donor's FACS-determined naive share, without sorting.

Material: blood. Rearrangement joined TRBV5-1 to TRBJ2-1; the D gene cannot be resolved reliably. This sequence was found in a middle-aged woman in good health. The CDR3 protein sequence reads: CASSHGRSSYNEQFF. The nucleotides read TGCGCCAGCAGCCATGGACGGAGCTCCTACAATGAGCAGTTCTTC.